The 18 T cell receptor beta chains below were found in one sample sequenced in a study of T cells in localized non-small cell lung cancer. Libraries were prepared by immunoSEQ multiplex PCR; TCRdb keeps only in-frame clonotypes and omits some of them. The sample has some 4,500 clones; just under 95% are singletons. The sample was peripheral blood, taken before any cancer treatment. The receptors were sampled from a woman aged 35-75 years with stage I lung adenocarcinoma.

The rearrangement uses TRBV15 and TRBJ2-7; 9 bases map to TRBD1. The CDR3 has 14 amino acids. Germline V gene data show CDR1 as LNHNV and CDR2 as YYDKDF (reference sequence). J lost 6 bases, V lost 5 bases, and 8 bases had no gene match. This chain's CDR3 is CATSGGDRVGEQYF. Here the CDR3 DNA reads TGTGCCACCAGCGGCGGGGACAGGGTGGGCGAGCAGTACTTC. The full variable domain, completed using reference TRBV15 and TRBJ2-7, is DAMVIQNPRYQVTQFGKPVTLSCSQTLNHNVMYWYQQKSSQAPKLLFHYYDKDFNNEADTPDNFQSRRPNTSFCFLDIRSPGLGDTAMYLCATSGGDRVGEQYFGPGTRLTVT.

This chain connects TRBV6-5 to TRBJ2-1, with TRBD2 matching over 13 bases. The trim removed 0 bases at V and 10 bases at J, leaving 6 bases unmatched. Germline CDR1 and CDR2: MNHEY and SVGAGI. CDR3 length equals 16 residues. The CDR3 here is CASSYSGTSGVWEQFF. CDR3 in DNA: TGTGCCAGCAGTTACTCCGGGACTAGCGGGGTCTGGGAGCAGTTCTTC.

The J gene is TRBJ2-1, the V gene TRBV19; D possibly matches TRBD1 or TRBD2 (6 bases each). CDR1 LNHDA and CDR2 SQIVND come from the germline V gene (reference sequence). The CDR3 extends over 14 amino acids. The V end was cut by 5 bases, the J end by 6 bases, with 14 bases between. The CDR3 spells CASSVPKGGNEQFF. CDR3 DNA sequence: TGTGCCAGTAGTGTTCCTAAGGGGGGCAATGAGCAGTTCTTC.

This chain uses TRBV2 with TRBJ1-1; 7 bases are shared with TRBD1. Germline V gene sequence: CDR1 SNHLY, CDR2 FYNNEI. Trimming took 9 bases from V and 0 from J; bases not matched to a gene: 13. This CDR3 is 16 amino acids long. CDR3 protein: CASTGHPTGMNTEAFF. The CDR3 region has the DNA TGTGCCAGTACCGGTCACCCGACAGGGATGAACACTGAAGCTTTCTTT.

This clone was seen just once. The genes are TRBV5-1 and TRBJ2-5; 7 nucleotides agree with TRBD2. V lost 4 bases to trimming and J lost 1 base; unmatched junction nucleotides: 1. Germline CDR1 is SGHRS and CDR2 is YFSETQ. The CDR3 is 13 amino acids. The CDR3 region is CASSGLVQETQYF. DNA for the CDR3: TGCGCCAGCAGCGGACTAGTCCAAGAGACCCAGTACTTC.

The rearrangement uses TRBV29-1 and TRBJ2-7; 8 bases line up with TRBD2. V gave up 7 bases and J gave up 4 bases; unmatched junction bases: 9. The CDR3 is made up of 13 amino acids. Germline assignment: CDR1 SQVTM and CDR2 ANQGSEA. CDR3 amino acids: CSARAGVLYEQYF. CDR3 DNA sequence: TGCAGCGCCCGAGCGGGAGTCTTGTACGAGCAGTACTTC.

J is TRBJ1-2 and V is TRBV7-3; 10 nucleotides agree with TRBD1. Trimming at V came to 5 bases and at J to 10 bases, leaving 7 bases not matched to a gene. Per germline, CDR1 SGHTA and CDR2 FQGTGA. The CDR3 is 13 amino acids. CDR3 in amino acids: CASSPDRGWAYTF. Written as DNA, the CDR3 is TGTGCCAGCAGCCCGGACAGGGGGTGGGCCTACACCTTC.

This sequence joins TRBV6-5 and TRBJ2-1, with D maybe TRBD1 (5 bases). CDR1 is MNHEY, CDR2 SVGAGI, per germline. The CDR3 spans 15 residues. Trimming removed 2 bases at V and 1 base at J, with 9 bases between. In DNA form, the CDR3 reads TGTGCCAGCAGTTACCAGGGCAATTCCTACAATGAGCAGTTCTTC. It specifies CASSYQGNSYNEQFF.

The rearrangement links TRBV30 to TRBJ2-4; D gene uncertain. V lost 5 bases and J 0 bases, leaving 11 bases between the germline ends. Germline lookup yields CDR1 GTSNPN and CDR2 SVGIG (reference sequence). CDR3 length: 14 residues. CDR3 sequence reads: CAWVPALAKNIQYF. CDR3 in DNA: TGTGCCTGGGTCCCAGCTCTAGCCAAAAACATTCAGTACTTC.

The rearrangement joins TRBV11-1 to TRBJ2-3; TRBD1 matches at 8 bases. With V trimmed by 3 bases and J by 3 bases, 11 bases remained unmatched. CDR3 size: 17 residues. Per the germline V gene, CDR1 is SGHAT and CDR2 is FQDESV (reference sequence). The CDR3 bases are TGTGCCAGCAGCTTCCATGGACAGGGCGGTGGAACAGATACGCAGTATTTT. It encodes CASSFHGQGGGTDTQYF.

Only one count was recorded for this clone. The chain combines TRBV27 with TRBJ1-5; D uncertain. The germline V and J ends were trimmed by 2 bases and 7 bases, with 12 bases remaining between them. The CDR3 is 14 residues long. Germline V gene sequence: CDR1 MNHEY, CDR2 SMNVEV (reference sequence). The CDR3 loop reads CASSLLGLGQPQHF. The CDR3 nucleotides are TGTGCCAGCAGTTTACTAGGGTTAGGGCAGCCCCAGCATTTT.

This clone occurred once. The chain links TRBV19 to TRBJ2-7, with D possibly being TRBD1 (5 bases). Trimming stripped 9 bases from V and 2 bases from J, with 41 bases between. Germline values: CDR1 LNHDA, CDR2 SQIVND (reference sequence). The CDR3 has 22 residues. Written as DNA, the CDR3 is TGTGCCAGGCCCCGAACCTGGGGCCCTCCGGACGCTTTGGATTTTCCGGCCTACGAGCAGTACTTC. Amino acids: CARPRTWGPPDALDFPAYEQYF.

V and J are TRBV27 and TRBJ1-4; D might be TRBD1 (6 bases). Germline loops: CDR1 MNHEY, CDR2 SMNVEV (reference sequence). There are 16 residues in the CDR3. V was shortened by 6 bases and J by 3 bases, with 17 bases between the two germline ends. CDR3 nucleotides: TGTGCCAGCAGCCGGAAAACAGGGTGGGCTAATGAAAAACTGTTTTTT. Protein sequence: CASSRKTGWANEKLFF. The whole variable domain, remainder taken from reference TRBV27 and TRBJ1-4, is EAQVTQNPRYLITVTGKKLTVTCSQNMNHEYMSWYRQDPGLGLRQIYYSMNVEVTDKGDVPEGYKVSRKEKRNFPLILESPSPNQTSLYFCASSRKTGWANEKLFFGSGTQLSVL.

The chain uses TRBV5-4 and TRBJ1-2; 7 nucleotides agree with TRBD1. The J segment lost 5 bases and the V segment lost 4 bases, leaving 5 bases of the junction unmatched. The CDR3 consists of 13 residues. Germline V gene data show CDR1 as SGHNT and CDR2 as YYREEE (reference sequence). CDR3 DNA sequence: TGTGCCAGCAGCGGGGGACAGACTTATGGCTACACCTTC. This sequence encodes CASSGGQTYGYTF.

This chain uses TRBV29-1 with TRBJ2-6; tentative D call: TRBD1 (6 bases). Germline loops: CDR1 SQVTM, CDR2 ANQGSEA. This CDR3 has 15 residues. Trimming removed 4 bases at V and 3 bases at J, with 13 bases between. CDR3 residues: CSVALQGSGANVLTF. In nucleotides, the CDR3 is TGCAGCGTTGCGTTACAGGGAAGTGGGGCCAACGTCCTGACTTTC.

V gene TRBV5-1 combines with J gene TRBJ1-1; 8 bases are a match to TRBD1. This CDR3 spans 17 amino acids. Germline V gene sequence: CDR1 SGHRS, CDR2 YFSETQ. V gave up 3 bases and J gave up 5 bases; unmatched junction bases: 15. This CDR3 reads CASSSTSPTGGVTEAFF. The CDR3 region has the DNA TGCGCCAGCAGCTCCACGAGCCCCACAGGGGGGGTAACTGAAGCTTTCTTT.

The J gene is TRBJ1-4, the V gene TRBV19, with D maybe TRBD1 (5 bases). V lost 7 bases and J lost 5, with 20 bases in between. Germline CDR1 LNHDA, CDR2 SQIVND (reference sequence). The CDR3 is made up of 16 amino acids. The CDR3 DNA reads as TGTGCCAGTACCCCGCGGCAGGGTCGGGGGAATGAAAAACTGTTTTTT. Translation: CASTPRQGRGNEKLFF.

The CDR3 here is CASSLGGGADIQYF. The CDR3 DNA reads as TGTGCCAGCAGCTTAGGAGGGGGGGCGGACATTCAGTACTTC. The chain links TRBV27 to TRBJ2-4; D perhaps matches TRBD2 (7 bases). V dropped 6 bases and J dropped 8 bases, with 17 bases sitting between them. The length of the CDR3 is 14 residues. Germline CDR1 reads MNHEY; CDR2 reads SMNVEV (reference sequence).